This TCR beta chain was sequenced in a study of cytomegalovirus exposure and HLA in healthy donors. PCR primers comprised 60 Vbeta and 13 Jbeta primers. Libraries were prepared by immunoSEQ multiplex PCR; TCRdb keeps only in-frame clonotypes and omits some of them. The top ten hold 3% to 4% of the sample, which has around 120,000 clones, 80% seen once. This receptor was obtained from a woman aged 40-49 years in good health and CMV-seronegative. Sequencing was done on a sample of PBMCs.

CDR3 residues: CASSGTSGGDEQYF. DNA of the CDR3: TGTGCCAGCAGCGGGACTAGCGGGGGAGACGAGCAGTACTTC. The chain couples TRBV27 to TRBJ2-7; 14 nucleotides align to TRBD2. The V gene's germline CDR1 is MNHEY and CDR2 SMNVEV (reference sequence). The CDR3 spans 14 residues. Trimming removed 6 bases from V and 5 bases from J; junction bases left unmatched: 3.